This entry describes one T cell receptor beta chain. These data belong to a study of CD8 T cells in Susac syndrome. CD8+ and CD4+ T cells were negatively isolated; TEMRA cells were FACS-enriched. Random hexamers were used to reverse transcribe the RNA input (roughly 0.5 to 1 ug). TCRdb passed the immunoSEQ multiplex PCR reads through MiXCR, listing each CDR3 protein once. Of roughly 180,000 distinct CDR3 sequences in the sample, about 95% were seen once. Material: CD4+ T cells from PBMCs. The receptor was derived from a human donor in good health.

The CDR3 sequence is CASSVSTNTGELFF. CDR3 coding DNA: TGTGCCAGCAGCGTAAGTACGAACACCGGGGAGCTGTTTTTT. The rearrangement joins TRBV9 to TRBJ2-2; D remains ambiguous. Trimming stripped 1 base from V and 0 bases from J, with 4 bases between. CDR3 length: 14 amino acids. Germline V gives CDR1 SGDLS, CDR2 YYNGEE.